This T cell receptor beta chain was found in a study of T cells in Graves' hyperthyroidism and ophthalmopathy (dated by TCRdb to about 2019). Context from the whole study: Peripheral blood samples were taken at the time of initial diagnosis, prior to any treatment. TCR V-J signatures able to tell the groups apart were searched for in a discovery cohort of around 95 patients, of whom more than 40 had Graves' ophthalmopathy and around 57 had stable Graves' hyperthyroidism. An independent validation cohort of around 19 hyperthyroidism patients and 17 patients who later progressed to ophthalmopathy tested prospective prediction of ophthalmopathy. The approximately 100 discovery patients were divided at random into training and test sets in a 7:3 ratio. In roughly six Graves' hyperthyroidism patients, the study also compared T-cell repertoires from thyroid tissue with T-cell repertoires from blood. Following sampling, methimazole starting at 30 mg daily was given to hyperthyroidism patients, and high-dose intravenous methylprednisolone was given to ophthalmopathy patients. The paper describes TCR Vbeta CDR3 sequencing of around 140 peripheral blood samples, made up of approximately 40 ophthalmopathy patients, roughly 80 hyperthyroidism patients and 17 progressor patients.

V is shortened by 3 bases, J by 4 bases, and the region joining them spans 12 bases. The CDR3 runs 14 residues from the cysteine to the phenylalanine. The entry retains the CDR3 DNA only, 42 bases that are in frame from base 1. The investigation overall reported the following: Most expanded thyroid clonotypes (frequency above 0.001) were also detected in blood, a finding suggesting that blood repertoires may reflect thyroid immune responses. No statistical method was used to set the sample size in advance, and investigators knew the group allocation. In validation, progression to ophthalmopathy was predicted by the model with around 71% sensitivity and just over 72% specificity, a median of roughly 6.4 months before onset. A model built on a 13 V-J signature distinguished ophthalmopathy from stable hyperthyroidism, reaching roughly 88% sensitivity and about 81% specificity in cross-validation and 80%/75% in testing.

Stable Graves' hyperthyroidism was defined as the absence of progression to ophthalmopathy over 18 months of follow-up. The hyperthyroidism patients were between 18 and 65 years old and newly diagnosed, with a disease duration of less than 2 months. The study excluded patients with uncontrolled infections, other autoimmune diseases, pregnancy or lactation. Diagnoses were based on clinical symptoms, serum thyroxine and TRAb, thyroid ultrasound and orbital computed tomography. Ficoll-Paque density gradient centrifugation was used to isolate PBMCs from around 10 ml of fresh peripheral blood. Trizol reagent was used to extract total RNA, and RNA quality was then checked on an Agilent 2100 Bioanalyzer. Ten or more counts support this clonotype. No cognate antigen has been identified for it. The input lacks base qualities; no much larger clone sits a single base away. TCR beta CDR3 regions were amplified from RNA transcripts. The TCR CDR3 was subjected to a first round of RT-PCR using the HTBI primer set and the Qiagen OneStep RT-PCR kit. A second multiplex PCR round built the libraries, followed by size selection and purification. Paired-end sequencing of the libraries was performed with 100 bp reads on an Illumina HiSeq2000. The authors' analysis ran thus. Raw data were processed with SOAPnuke, discarding reads with adapters, uncalled bases, mean Phred below 15, or no exact constant-primer or identifier match. High-quality paired reads were merged using COPE v1.2.5, and each unique nucleotide sequence was defined as a clonotype. MiTCR v1.1 was used to align the clonotypes against IMGT TRBV, TRBD and TRBJ reference segments. Only V-J combinations with frequency above 0.0001, covering 99.2% of repertoires, were analysed. A TCS score was defined as the ratio between F50 (clonal expansion) and ExV (chaos), using BLOSUM62-based TCRdist between CDR3 peptides within each V-J. Welch's t-statistics and random forest reduced approximately 520 V-J features to about 13, which were used in a naive Bayes classifier (R e1071). TCRdb reanalyzed the raw reads on its own, using fastp at Q25 for trimming and MiXCR for clone calling, and kept in-frame beta chains. Entries that share a CDR3 protein sequence are merged under the most common genes and DNA. TCRdb, not the original authors, processed these V and J calls. For this sample the table gives about 290,000 distinct CDR3 sequences, of which about 13% were detected only once. Under 8% of the sample is taken by the ten largest.

Material: blood. The chain is assembled from TRBV12-3 or TRBV12-4 and TRBJ1-2, with no confident D gene call. This TCR was sampled from a woman aged 40 to 49 with Graves' hyperthyroidism. The CDR3: CASSFESGFYGYTF. The DNA reads TGTGCCAGCAGTTTTGAATCTGGTTTCTATGGCTACACCTTC.